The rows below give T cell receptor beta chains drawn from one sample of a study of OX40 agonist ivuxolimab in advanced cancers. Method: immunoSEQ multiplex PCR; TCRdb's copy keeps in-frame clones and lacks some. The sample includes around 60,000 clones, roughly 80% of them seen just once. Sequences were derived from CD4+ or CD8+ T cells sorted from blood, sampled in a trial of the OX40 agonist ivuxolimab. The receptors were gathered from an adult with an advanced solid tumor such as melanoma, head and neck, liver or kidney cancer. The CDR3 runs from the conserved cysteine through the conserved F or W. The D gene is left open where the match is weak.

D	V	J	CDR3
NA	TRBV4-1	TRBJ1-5	CASSQEWAPGNQPQHF
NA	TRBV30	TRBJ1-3	CAWDHGGENTIYF
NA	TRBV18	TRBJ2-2	CASSPGLTNTGELFF
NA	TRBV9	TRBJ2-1	CASSSPGGNYNEQFF
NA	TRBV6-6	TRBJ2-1	CASSYRREANEQFF
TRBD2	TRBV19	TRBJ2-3	CASSNPTGGRAFTDTQYF
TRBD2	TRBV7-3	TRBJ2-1	CASSSSGAGTGNEQFF
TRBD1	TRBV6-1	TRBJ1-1	CASSVGTGIMNTEAFF
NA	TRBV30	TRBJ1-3	CAWGQSSGNTIYF
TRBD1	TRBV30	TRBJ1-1	CAWSLKAGQTTEAFF
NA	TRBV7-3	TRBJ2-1	CASSDSHNEQFF
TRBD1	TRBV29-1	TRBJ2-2	CSVKTGVTGELFF
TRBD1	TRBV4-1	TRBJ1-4	CASSSSTSGQGREKLFF
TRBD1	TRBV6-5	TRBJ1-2	CASSYGTVGYTF
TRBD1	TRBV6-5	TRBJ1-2	CASSPDRDYGYTF
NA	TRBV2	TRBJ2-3	CASTGGLRADTQYF
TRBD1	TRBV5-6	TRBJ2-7	CASSLADRDEQYF
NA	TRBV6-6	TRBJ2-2	CASKITSSLNTGELFF
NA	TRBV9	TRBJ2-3	CASTRLSSTDTQYF
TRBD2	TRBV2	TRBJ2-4	CASSPGLAGGRNIQYF
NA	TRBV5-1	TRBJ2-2	CASSETGNTGELFF
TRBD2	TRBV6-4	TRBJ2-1	CASSDGLAGPKATEQFF
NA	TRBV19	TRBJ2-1	CASSTPRQNNNEQFF